This TCR beta chain was sequenced in a study of blood T cell repertoires in COVID-19. Across the whole study: Whether acute or convalescent, the COVID-19 samples came from the United States, Italy and Spain. T cells, B-cell-depleted T cells, or PBMCs supplied cDNA or gDNA.

Original processing notes: Amplification of reference gene primers provided the estimated nucleated cell counts. Clones were sequenced by immunoSEQ multiplex PCR, and TCRdb holds only the in-frame ones, with some missing. D and trimming come from the DNA, and the V and J calls and clone size come from that table. In the table there are 70,000 to 95,000 clones, 80% to 90% of which are singletons. Germline V CDR1 and CDR2: MNHEY, SVGEGT. V was shortened by 0 bases and J by 5 bases, with 13 bases between the two germline ends. The CDR3 runs to 16 residues. The genes are TRBV6-2 or TRBV6-3 and TRBJ1-4; weak D call: TRBD1 (5 bases). The receptor was isolated from a man in his 70s with active or convalescent COVID-19. The sample comprised peripheral blood. CDR3: CASSYSADRLNEKLFF. The CDR3 DNA reads as TGTGCCAGCAGTTACTCGGCCGACAGACTCAATGAAAAACTGTTTTTT.